A single sample gave rise to the 9 T cell receptor beta chains below, sequenced in a study of cytomegalovirus exposure and HLA in healthy donors. Amplification used 60 Vbeta primers and 13 Jbeta primers. Clones were sequenced by immunoSEQ multiplex PCR, and TCRdb holds only the in-frame ones, with some missing. The sample records around 200,000 clones, approximately 79% being singletons. Sequenced: PBMCs. The receptors shown here come from a woman under 40 in good health and CMV-seropositive.

The chain joins TRBV5-6 to TRBJ1-4; 8 positions match TRBD1. The germline V gene has CDR1 SGHDT and CDR2 YYEEEE. The trim removed 4 bases at V and 5 bases at J, leaving 7 bases unmatched. This CDR3 spans 15 amino acids. The CDR3 sequence is CASSGRTGSNEKLFF. CDR3 coding DNA: TGTGCCAGCAGCGGGAGGACAGGGAGCAATGAAAAACTGTTTTTT. Filled out from reference TRBV5-6 and TRBJ1-4, the complete variable domain reads DAGVTQSPTHLIKTRGQQVTLRCSPKSGHDTVSWYQQALGQGPQFIFQYYEEEERQRGNFPDRFSGHQFPNYSSELNVNALLLGDSALYLCASSGRTGSNEKLFFGSGTQLSVL.

This chain connects TRBV19 to TRBJ2-7, with 8 bases that match TRBD1. The length of the CDR3 is 15 residues. Germline lookup yields CDR1 LNHDA and CDR2 SQIVND (reference sequence). Trimming removed 5 bases from V and 4 bases from J; junction bases left unmatched: 10. In DNA form, the CDR3 reads TGTGCCAGTAGTGCCCTGGACAGGGCCGGGTACGAGCAGTACTTC. The encoded protein is CASSALDRAGYEQYF. Based on the CDR3 plus reference TRBV19 and TRBJ2-7, the full variable domain is DGGITQSPKYLFRKEGQNVTLSCEQNLNHDAMYWYRQDPGQGLRLIYYSQIVNDFQKGDIAEGYSVSREKKESFPLTVTSAQKNPTAFYLCASSALDRAGYEQYFGPGTRLTVT.

The J gene is TRBJ1-1, the V gene TRBV25-1, with D possibly matching TRBD1 (5 bases). CDR3 length equals 15 residues. Germline-derived CDR1 and CDR2 are MGHDK and SYGVNS. V was pared by 7 bases and J by 7 bases, with 22 bases between. The CDR3 sequence is CASTHLRDGGGEAFF. The CDR3, as DNA: TGTGCCAGCACCCATCTAAGGGACGGGGGGGGTGAAGCTTTCTTT.

This clone appeared a few times. V is TRBV27 and J is TRBJ2-7; tentative D call: TRBD1 (5 bases). CDR1 is MNHEY and CDR2 is SMNVEV in the germline V gene (reference sequence). CDR3 size: 12 residues. V was shortened by 6 bases and J by 4 bases, with 10 bases between the two germline ends. The CDR3 loop is CASRDRRYEQYF. For the CDR3, the DNA is TGTGCCAGCAGAGACAGAAGGTACGAGCAGTACTTC.

The genes are TRBV11-2 and TRBJ1-6; no firm D call. V gave up 2 bases and J gave up 8 bases, with 10 bases separating them. The CDR3 extends over 14 amino acids. CDR1 is SGHAT and CDR2 is FQNNGV in the germline V gene. In DNA form, the CDR3 reads TGTGCCAGCAGCTTAACCTCAATAGATTCACCCCTCCACTTT. The encoded protein is CASSLTSIDSPLHF.

This chain uses TRBV30 with TRBJ2-3, with TRBD2 matching over 9 bases. V shed 0 bases and J 2 bases; nucleotides not matched to a gene: 6. Germline V gives CDR1 GTSNPN, CDR2 SVGIG (reference sequence). There are 16 residues in the CDR3. CDR3 nucleotides: TGTGCCTGGAGTGTAGGGACTAGCCTGTCCACAGATACGCAGTATTTT. As protein: CAWSVGTSLSTDTQYF.

The chain carries TRBV7-2 and TRBJ2-7; D is uncertain. With 5 bases removed from V and 2 bases from J, the gap between germline ends came to 13 bases. The CDR3 runs 14 residues. Germline V CDR1 and CDR2: SGHTA, FQGNSA. This CDR3 is CASSPQHVPYEQYF. CDR3 bases: TGTGCCAGCAGCCCTCAACACGTTCCCTACGAGCAGTACTTC.

The rearrangement uses TRBV7-2 and TRBJ2-5, with 7 positions matching TRBD1. CDR1 SGHTA and CDR2 FQGNSA come from the germline V gene. V was clipped by 5 bases and J by 2 bases; unmatched bases: 2. This CDR3 is built from 13 residues. The CDR3 coding sequence is TGTGCCAGCAGCGCACAGGGGCAAGAGACCCAGTACTTC. Its protein is CASSAQGQETQYF.

With respect to this clone: A junction end diverges from the germline sequence, so it may reflect a read error. The chain joins TRBV18 to TRBJ2-7; D is uncertain. There are 13 residues in the CDR3. Germline V lookup: CDR1 KGHSH, CDR2 LQKENI. CDR3 residues: CASSPPDTGLQYF. The DNA of the CDR3 is TGTGCCAGCTCCCCACCTGACACCGGCTTGCAGTACTTC. Full variable domain (remainder filled in from reference TRBV18 and TRBJ2-7): NAGVMQNPRHLVRRRGQEARLRCSPMKGHSHVYWYRQLPEEGLKFMVYLQKENIIDESGMPKERFSAEFPKEGPSILRIQQVVRGDSAAYFCASSPPDTGLQYFGPGTRLTVT.